The 9 T cell receptor beta chains in this list originate from one sample, sequenced in a study of T cells in Graves' hyperthyroidism and ophthalmopathy. Researchers took RNA transcripts and amplified the TCR beta CDR3 regions from them. An initial round of RT-PCR targeting the TCR CDR3 relied on the HTBI primer set. Each CDR3 protein is one row after TCRdb ran MiXCR on the multiplex PCR reads. The sample has 450,000 to 600,000 distinct CDR3 sequences, around 13% seen once; the top ten hold around 14%. Material for sequencing was blood. These receptors were obtained from a middle-aged woman with Graves' hyperthyroidism.

This clonotype was seen ten or more times. V is TRBV10-1 and J is TRBJ2-1; TRBD2 aligns across 10 bases. Germline loops: CDR1 WNHNN, CDR2 SYGVQD (reference sequence). The CDR3 runs 17 residues. V was clipped by 0 bases and J by 3 bases; unmatched bases: 5. CDR3 residues: CASSESLAGVDYNEQFF. The CDR3 DNA is TGCGCCAGCAGTGAGTCCCTAGCGGGAGTCGACTACAATGAGCAGTTCTTC.

This clonotype was observed many times. V and J are TRBV29-1 and TRBJ1-5; tentatively, D is TRBD1 (6 bases). V gave up 6 bases and J gave up 0 bases, with 18 bases separating them. Per the germline V gene, CDR1 is SQVTM and CDR2 is ANQGSEA. The CDR3 consists of 16 residues. CDR3: CSVATGQTPSNQPQHF. CDR3 DNA sequence: TGCAGCGTCGCCACCGGACAGACACCTAGCAATCAGCCCCAGCATTTT. The whole variable domain, remainder taken from reference TRBV29-1 and TRBJ1-5, is SAVISQKPSRDICQRGTSLTIQCQVDSQVTMMFWYRQQPGQSLTLIATANQGSEATYESGFVIDKFPISRPNLTFSTLTVSNMSPEDSSIYLCSVATGQTPSNQPQHFGDGTRLSIL.

This clonotype occurred a few times. This rearrangement joins TRBV18 to TRBJ2-4; D might be TRBD1 (6 bases). The CDR3 spans 19 residues. Germline V lookup: CDR1 KGHSH, CDR2 LQKENI. Trimming took off 4 bases at V and 0 bases at J, with 22 bases between the two ends. The CDR3 spells CASSRQFEDSQLAKNIQYF. The CDR3, as DNA: TGTGCCAGCTCACGTCAATTTGAGGACAGCCAACTAGCCAAAAACATTCAGTACTTC.

This clonotype was seen repeatedly, ten times or more. J is TRBJ2-1 and V is TRBV12-5; 13 bases match TRBD2. Per germline, CDR1 LGHNT and CDR2 FRNRAP. Trimming cost V 4 bases and J 7 bases; bases outside gene matches: 7. CDR3 length: 16 amino acids. CDR3 region: CASGSGMTSGRNEQFF. For the CDR3, the DNA is TGTGCTAGTGGTTCTGGGATGACTAGCGGGAGGAATGAGCAGTTCTTC.

This clonotype was observed a few times. The chain combines TRBV29-1 with TRBJ2-5; 8 bases are shared with TRBD1. V shed 7 bases and J 2 bases; nucleotides not matched to a gene: 9. Germline V gives CDR1 SQVTM, CDR2 ANQGSEA. The CDR3 has 14 amino acids. The CDR3 DNA is TGCAGCGCCACGGACAGGGTCCGACAAGAGACCCAGTACTTC. The encoded protein is CSATDRVRQETQYF.

This clonotype has a count of ten or more. The genes are TRBV3-1 and TRBJ2-7, with D maybe TRBD2 (5 bases). Germline loops: CDR1 LGHDT, CDR2 YNNKEL (reference sequence). The CDR3 runs 14 residues. V dropped 5 bases and J dropped 1 base, with 12 bases sitting between them. The CDR3 DNA reads TGTGCCAGCAGCGGAGGCGTGAAGTCCTACGAGCAGTACTTC. Its translation: CASSGGVKSYEQYF.

In this sample, this clonotype turned up many times. J is TRBJ1-1 and V is TRBV5-1; D is uncertain. The CDR3 consists of 12 residues. The V end lost 2 bases, the J end lost 10 bases, and 12 bases lay between the germline ends. Germline values: CDR1 SGHRS, CDR2 YFSETQ. CDR3 protein: CASSLSDIVAFF. DNA for the CDR3: TGCGCCAGCAGCTTATCTGATATAGTAGCTTTCTTT. Full variable domain (remainder filled in from reference TRBV5-1 and TRBJ1-1): KAGVTQTPRYLIKTRGQQVTLSCSPISGHRSVSWYQQTPGQGLQFLFEYFSETQRNKGNFPGRFSGRQFSNSRSEMNVSTLELGDSALYLCASSLSDIVAFFGQGTRLTVV.

The chain carries TRBV28 and TRBJ2-7, with 14 bases matching TRBD2. With V trimmed by 6 bases and J by 6 bases, 4 bases remained unmatched. This CDR3 contains 14 residues. CDR1 and CDR2 from the germline V gene are MDHEN and SYDVKM. The CDR3 region is CASRRTSGRSEQYF. CDR3 nucleotide sequence: TGTGCCAGCAGACGGACTAGCGGGAGGTCCGAGCAGTACTTC. The full variable domain, its missing parts supplied by reference TRBV28 and TRBJ2-7, is DVKVTQSSRYLVKRTGEKVFLECVQDMDHENMFWYRQDPGLGLRLIYFSYDVKMKEKGDIPEGYSVSREKKERFSLILESASTNQTSMYLCASRRTSGRSEQYFGPGTRLTVT.

In this sample, this clonotype turned up many times. The rearrangement joins TRBV5-1 to TRBJ2-5, with 9 positions matching TRBD2. Per the germline V gene, CDR1 is SGHRS and CDR2 is YFSETQ. V dropped 0 bases and J dropped 5; count of bases not matched to a gene: 11. CDR3 size: 17 residues. CDR3: CASSLAFGGRAEETQYF. CDR3 nucleotide sequence: TGCGCCAGCAGCTTGGCCTTTGGCGGGAGGGCCGAGGAGACCCAGTACTTC.